The 19 T cell receptor beta chains reported below all come from one sample, sequenced in a study of cytomegalovirus exposure and HLA in healthy donors. The PCR used 60 Vbeta and 13 Jbeta primers. The protocol was immunoSEQ multiplex PCR, while the TCRdb copy is restricted to in-frame clones and leaves out a portion. The sample has some 120,000 clones, 65% to 75% seen once; the top ten hold 4% to 5.5%. The specimen was PBMCs. Receptors were obtained from a young man in good health and CMV-seropositive.

This sequence joins TRBV4-1 and TRBJ1-2; perhaps TRBD1 as D (6 bases). The CDR3 spans 12 residues. Germline V gene data show CDR1 as MGHRA and CDR2 as YSYEKL. V was pared by 5 bases and J by 12 bases, with 16 bases between. The DNA of the CDR3 is TGCGCCAGCAGCTCCCAGCGGGGGGGCGACACCTTC. Translation: CASSSQRGGDTF.

This clone is deemed medium-sized. The V gene is TRBV7-7, the J gene TRBJ2-2; TRBD1 agrees at 7 bases. From germline, CDR1 is SSHAT and CDR2 FNYEAQ (reference sequence). The CDR3 is 17 residues long. V shed 0 bases, J shed 2 bases, and the junction held 6 bases outside the gene matches. The CDR3 here is CASSLALGGPNTGELFF. CDR3 coding DNA: TGTGCCAGCAGCTTAGCGCTAGGGGGCCCAAACACCGGGGAGCTGTTTTTT.

The V and J genes are TRBV28 and TRBJ2-1; TRBD2 matches 11 bases. The CDR3 sequence is 16 residues long. V lost 2 bases to trimming and J lost 5 bases; unmatched junction nucleotides: 5. Per germline, CDR1 MDHEN and CDR2 SYDVKM. For the CDR3, the DNA is TGTGCCAGCAGTTTAGAAACTAGCGGGGGCCACAATGAGCAGTTCTTC. Protein: CASSLETSGGHNEQFF.

The chain uses TRBV5-6 and TRBJ1-4; 11 bases are a match to TRBD1. Per the germline V gene, CDR1 is SGHDT and CDR2 is YYEEEE. This CDR3 region has 18 residues. V lost 0 bases and J lost 4; bases outside the gene matches: 8. CDR3: CASSLGIRTGGDNEKLFF. The CDR3 bases are TGTGCCAGCAGCTTGGGAATAAGGACAGGGGGCGATAATGAAAAACTGTTTTTT.

The rearrangement joins TRBV7-2 to TRBJ2-1; 10 bases align to TRBD2. The junction had 9 bases not matched to a gene; V was cut back by 7 bases and J by 9 bases. Germline CDR1 reads SGHTA; CDR2 reads FQGNSA. The CDR3 loop spans 14 amino acids. Here the CDR3 reads CASITAGGLSEQFF. CDR3 DNA sequence: TGTGCCAGCATCACAGCGGGGGGGCTCAGTGAGCAGTTCTTC.

V is TRBV30 and J is TRBJ1-5; no clear D. Trimming took off 2 bases at V and 5 bases at J, with 7 bases between the two ends. CDR3 length: 12 amino acids. CDR1 is GTSNPN, CDR2 SVGIG, per germline (reference sequence). The chain's CDR3 is CAWSPRDQPQHF. The CDR3 DNA reads as TGTGCCTGGAGTCCACGGGATCAGCCCCAGCATTTT.

V gene TRBV10-3 combines with J gene TRBJ2-5; D is ambiguous. CDR1 and CDR2 from the germline V gene are ENHRY and SYGVKD. With 3 bases removed from V and 2 bases from J, the gap between germline ends came to 7 bases. CDR3 length: 13 amino acids. CDR3 loop: CAISEGGQETQYF. The CDR3 DNA follows: TGTGCCATCAGTGAAGGCGGACAAGAGACCCAGTACTTC.

This sequence joins TRBV7-2 and TRBJ2-5; D ambiguous. The germline V gene encodes CDR1 SGHTA and CDR2 FQGNSA. Trimming stripped 3 bases from V and 5 bases from J, with 7 bases between. The CDR3 loop spans 12 amino acids. The CDR3 region has the DNA TGTGCCAGCAGCTTTGCCGCGGAGACCCAGTACTTC. Encoded protein: CASSFAAETQYF.

This chain links TRBV5-1 with TRBJ2-5; D perhaps matches TRBD1 (5 bases). Per germline, CDR1 SGHRS and CDR2 YFSETQ. The V and J ends lost 4 bases and 5 bases respectively, with 12 bases between them. This CDR3 comprises 13 residues. CDR3 DNA sequence: TGCGCCAGCAGCCTCAGACAGTGGGAGACCCAGTACTTC. Encoded protein: CASSLRQWETQYF.

V is TRBV2 and J is TRBJ2-1, with TRBD1 matching over 7 bases. Germline CDR1 reads SNHLY; CDR2 reads FYNNEI. The CDR3 contains 18 residues. After removal of 3 bases from V and 1 base from J, the junction contained 12 bases not matched to a gene. In DNA form, the CDR3 reads TGTGCCAGCAGTGACCCCTTTAGACAGGGTAGGTCCTACAATGAGCAGTTCTTC. Residues: CASSDPFRQGRSYNEQFF.

For the CDR3, the DNA is TGTGCCAGCAGTCAGGACAGACGAGGTTCTGGAAACACCATATATTTT. This encodes CASSQDRRGSGNTIYF. The chain employs TRBV2 and TRBJ1-3; TRBD1 is a possible D gene (6 bases). Germline V gene sequence: CDR1 SNHLY, CDR2 FYNNEI. The CDR3 length is 16 residues. V gave up 5 bases and J gave up 1 base, with 15 bases separating them.

This chain connects TRBV9 to TRBJ1-3; possible D gene TRBD1, 6 bases. The CDR3 is 16 amino acids. Trimming removed 4 bases at V and 2 bases at J, with 16 bases between. Germline-derived CDR1 and CDR2 are SGDLS and YYNGEE. The CDR3 DNA sequence: TGTGCCAGCAGCCCGAACATACAGGGTCCTGGAAACACCATATATTTT. Translating gives CASSPNIQGPGNTIYF.

This clone was seen a few times. The junction does not match germline at one end; this may be a read error. The J gene is TRBJ1-2, the V gene TRBV5-1, with a tentative D call TRBD1 (6 bases). CDR3 length equals 15 residues. The germline V gene has CDR1 SGHRS and CDR2 YFSETQ. The CDR3 loop reads CASSWGATGDYGYPF. CDR3 DNA sequence: TGCGCCAGCAGCTGGGGGGCCACTGGGGACTATGGCTACCCCTTC.

As regards this clone: The junction does not match germline at one end; this may be a read error. The chain combines TRBV10-2 with TRBJ1-2, with a possible D match to TRBD1 (5 bases). The CDR3 spans 12 residues. From germline, CDR1 is WSHSY and CDR2 SAAADI. The DNA for the CDR3 is TGCGCCAGCAGTGAAATCACGGACAAGGGCCCCTTC. Translation gives CASSEITDKGPF.

The V and J genes are TRBV4-2 and TRBJ1-6, with TRBD1 matching over 8 bases. After removal of 4 bases from V and 5 bases from J, the junction contained 4 bases not matched to a gene. Germline-derived CDR1 and CDR2 are LGHNA and YNFKEQ. CDR3 length: 15 amino acids. CDR3 nucleotides: TGTGCCAGCAGCCCGGGGACAGGCCATAATTCACCCCTCCACTTT. Translated, it gives CASSPGTGHNSPLHF.

Only one count was recorded for this clone. CDR3 amino acids: CASSPVTGGRNTEAFF. CDR3 sequence (DNA): TGTGCCAGCAGCCCCGTGACAGGGGGCAGGAACACTGAAGCTTTCTTT. This chain links TRBV11-2 with TRBJ1-1; TRBD1 aligns across 10 bases. Germline loops: CDR1 SGHAT, CDR2 FQNNGV. This CDR3 spans 16 amino acids. Trimming took 5 bases from V and 1 from J; bases not matched to a gene: 7.

The chain recombines TRBV9 with TRBJ2-3; 7 bases are shared with TRBD2. V trimming: 3 bases; J trimming: 4 bases; junction bases outside the gene matches: 8. There are 15 residues in the CDR3. Germline V gives CDR1 SGDLS, CDR2 YYNGEE. The chain's CDR3 is CASSAGRGTADTQYF. The CDR3 coding sequence is TGTGCCAGCAGCGCAGGGCGGGGGACGGCAGATACGCAGTATTTT. Drawing the rest from reference TRBV9 and TRBJ2-3, the complete variable domain is DSGVTQTPKHLITATGQRVTLRCSPRSGDLSVYWYQQSLDQGLQFLIQYYNGEERAKGNILERFSAQQFPDLHSELNLSSLELGDSALYFCASSAGRGTADTQYFGPGTRLTVL.

The rearrangement links TRBV11-2 to TRBJ2-7; 10 bases align to TRBD1. CDR3 length equals 15 residues. V shed 4 bases and J 1 base; nucleotides not matched to a gene: 4. Germline V gene data show CDR1 as SGHAT and CDR2 as FQNNGV. The CDR3 DNA sequence: TGTGCCAGCAGCTGGGGGACAGGGGTTTCCTACGAGCAGTACTTC. Protein product: CASSWGTGVSYEQYF. Using reference TRBV11-2 and TRBJ2-7 for the parts outside the CDR3, the full variable domain is EAGVAQSPRYKIIEKRQSVAFWCNPISGHATLYWYQQILGQGPKLLIQFQNNGVVDDSQLPKDRFSAERLKGVDSTLKIQPAKLEDSAVYLCASSWGTGVSYEQYFGPGTRLTVT.

The genes are TRBV7-9 and TRBJ2-7, with 7 bases identical to TRBD1. J lost 3 bases, V lost 4 bases, and 3 bases had no gene match. Germline lookup yields CDR1 SEHNR and CDR2 FQNEAQ (reference sequence). The CDR3 contains 13 residues. The CDR3 sequence is CASSSGQIYEQYF. The CDR3 DNA reads TGTGCCAGCAGCTCGGGACAGATCTACGAGCAGTACTTC.